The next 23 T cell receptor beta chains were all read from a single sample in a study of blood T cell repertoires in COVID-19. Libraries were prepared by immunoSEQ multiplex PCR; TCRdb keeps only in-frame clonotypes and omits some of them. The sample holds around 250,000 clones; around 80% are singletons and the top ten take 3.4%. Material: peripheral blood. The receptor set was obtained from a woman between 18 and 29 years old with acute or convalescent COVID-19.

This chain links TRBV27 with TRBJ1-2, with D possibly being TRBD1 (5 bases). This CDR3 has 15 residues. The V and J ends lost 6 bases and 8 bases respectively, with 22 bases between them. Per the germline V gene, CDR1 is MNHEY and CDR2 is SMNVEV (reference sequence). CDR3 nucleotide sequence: TGTGCCAGCAGATCTACAGGTACCTGGGGCGGCGGCTACACCTTC. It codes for CASRSTGTWGGGYTF.

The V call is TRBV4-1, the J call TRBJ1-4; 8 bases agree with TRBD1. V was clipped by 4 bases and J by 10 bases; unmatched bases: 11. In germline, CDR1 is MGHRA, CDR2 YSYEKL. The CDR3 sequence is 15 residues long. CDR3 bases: TGCGCCAGCAGCCGATACGGACAGGGATTTGGAAAACTGTTTTTT. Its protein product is CASSRYGQGFGKLFF.

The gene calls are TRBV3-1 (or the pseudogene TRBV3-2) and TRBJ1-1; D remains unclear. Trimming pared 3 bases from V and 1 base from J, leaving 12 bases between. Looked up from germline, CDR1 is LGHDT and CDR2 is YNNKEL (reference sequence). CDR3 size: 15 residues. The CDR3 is CASSHLASSNTEAFF. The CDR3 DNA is TGTGCCAGCAGCCACCTAGCCAGCTCGAACACTGAAGCTTTCTTT.

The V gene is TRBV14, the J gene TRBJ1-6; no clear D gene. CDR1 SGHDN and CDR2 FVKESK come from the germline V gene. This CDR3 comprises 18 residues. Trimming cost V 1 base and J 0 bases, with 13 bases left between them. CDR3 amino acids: CASSQVAGGSSYNSPLHF. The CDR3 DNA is TGTGCCAGCAGCCAAGTGGCGGGCGGAAGCTCCTATAATTCACCCCTCCACTTT. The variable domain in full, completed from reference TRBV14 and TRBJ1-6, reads EAGVTQFPSHSVIEKGQTVTLRCDPISGHDNLYWYRRVMGKEIKFLLHFVKESKQDESGMPNNRFLAERTGGTYSTLKVQPAELEDSGVYFCASSQVAGGSSYNSPLHFGNGTRLTVT.

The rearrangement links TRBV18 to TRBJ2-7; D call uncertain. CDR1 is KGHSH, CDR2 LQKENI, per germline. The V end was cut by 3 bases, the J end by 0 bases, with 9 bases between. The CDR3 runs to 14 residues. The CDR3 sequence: CASSPAEYSYEQYF. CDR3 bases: TGTGCCAGCTCACCGGCGGAGTACTCCTACGAGCAGTACTTC.

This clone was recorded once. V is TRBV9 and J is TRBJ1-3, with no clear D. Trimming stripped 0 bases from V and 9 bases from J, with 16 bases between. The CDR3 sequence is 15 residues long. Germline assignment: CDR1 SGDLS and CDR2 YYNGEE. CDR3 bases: TGTGCCAGCAGCGTAGCTCCAGGTGGAATGGCCACCATATATTTT. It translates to CASSVAPGGMATIYF.

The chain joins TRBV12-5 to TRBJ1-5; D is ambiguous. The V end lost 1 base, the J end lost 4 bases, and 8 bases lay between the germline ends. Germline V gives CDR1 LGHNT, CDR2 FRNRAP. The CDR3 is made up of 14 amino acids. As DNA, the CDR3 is TGTGCTAGTGGTTTGGCCTATATTAATCAGCCCCAGCATTTT. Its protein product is CASGLAYINQPQHF.

The CDR3, as DNA: TGTGCCAGCAGCCGAGGGACAGGGGGCCAAGAGACCCAGTACTTC. It yields the protein CASSRGTGGQETQYF. The chain uses TRBV7-9 and TRBJ2-5, with 11 bases aligning to TRBD1. This CDR3 spans 15 amino acids. The V gene end was trimmed by 5 bases and the J gene end by 1 base; junction bases not matched to a gene: 3. Per the germline V gene, CDR1 is SEHNR and CDR2 is FQNEAQ (reference sequence).

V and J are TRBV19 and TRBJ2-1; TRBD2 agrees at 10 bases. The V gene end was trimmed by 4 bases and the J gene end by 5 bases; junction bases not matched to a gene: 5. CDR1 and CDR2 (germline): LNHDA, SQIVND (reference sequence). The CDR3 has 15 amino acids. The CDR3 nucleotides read TGTGCCAGTAGTAGGACTAGCGGAAGGAACAATGAGCAGTTCTTC. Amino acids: CASSRTSGRNNEQFF.

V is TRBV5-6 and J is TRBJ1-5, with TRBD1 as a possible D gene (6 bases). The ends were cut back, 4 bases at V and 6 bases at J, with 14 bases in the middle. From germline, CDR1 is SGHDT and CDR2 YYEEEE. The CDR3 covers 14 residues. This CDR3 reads CASSTQQGSQPQHF. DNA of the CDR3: TGTGCCAGCAGCACACAACAGGGTTCTCAGCCCCAGCATTTT.

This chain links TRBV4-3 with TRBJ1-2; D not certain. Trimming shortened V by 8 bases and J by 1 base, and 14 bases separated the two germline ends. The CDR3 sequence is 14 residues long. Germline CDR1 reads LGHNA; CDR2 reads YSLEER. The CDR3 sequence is CASGPSADNYGYTF. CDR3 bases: TGCGCCAGCGGCCCTAGTGCGGATAACTATGGCTACACCTTC.

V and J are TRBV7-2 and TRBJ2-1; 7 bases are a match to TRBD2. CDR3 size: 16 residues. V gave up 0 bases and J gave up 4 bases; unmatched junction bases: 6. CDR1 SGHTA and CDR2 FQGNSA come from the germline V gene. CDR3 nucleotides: TGTGCCAGCAGCTTAGCCGCGGCTAGCGGTTACAATGAGCAGTTCTTC. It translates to CASSLAAASGYNEQFF.

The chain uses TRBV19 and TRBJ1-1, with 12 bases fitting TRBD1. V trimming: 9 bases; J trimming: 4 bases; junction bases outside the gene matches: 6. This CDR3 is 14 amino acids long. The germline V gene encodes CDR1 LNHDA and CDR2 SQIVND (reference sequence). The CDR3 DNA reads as TGTGCCAGAGGGACAGGGGGCTGGGGCACTGAAGCTTTCTTT. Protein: CARGTGGWGTEAFF.

In nucleotides, the CDR3 is TGTGCCAGCAGTTACCACCCCTGGGAGCCCCTCCACTTT. This translates into CASSYHPWEPLHF. The chain has TRBV6-6 and TRBJ1-6; no reliable D call. Between the trimmed V and J ends, which lost 2 bases and 13 bases, there was a span of 12 bases. The CDR3 consists of 13 residues. CDR1 MNHNY and CDR2 SVGAGI come from the germline V gene (reference sequence).

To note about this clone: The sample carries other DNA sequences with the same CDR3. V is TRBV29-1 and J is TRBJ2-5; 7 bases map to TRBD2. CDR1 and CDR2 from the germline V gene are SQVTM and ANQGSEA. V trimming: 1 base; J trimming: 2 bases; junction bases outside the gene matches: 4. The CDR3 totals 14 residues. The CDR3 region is CSVEVGGGQETQYF. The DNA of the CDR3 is TGCAGCGTTGAAGTAGGCGGGGGACAAGAGACCCAGTACTTC.

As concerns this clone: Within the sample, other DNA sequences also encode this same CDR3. DNA for the CDR3: TGCAGCGTTGTACAAAACTATGGCTACACCTTC. Its translation: CSVVQNYGYTF. The chain is built from TRBV29-1 and TRBJ1-2; no definite D call. Germline V lookup: CDR1 SQVTM, CDR2 ANQGSEA. The germline V and J ends were trimmed by 4 bases and 2 bases, with 5 bases remaining between them. The CDR3 spans 11 residues.

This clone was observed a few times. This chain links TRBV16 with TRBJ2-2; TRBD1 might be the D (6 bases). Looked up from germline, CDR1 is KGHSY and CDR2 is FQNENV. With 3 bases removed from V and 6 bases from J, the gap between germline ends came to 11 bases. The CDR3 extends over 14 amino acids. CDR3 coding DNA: TGTGCCAGCAGCCAGAGGCAGGGGCCCGGGGAGCTGTTTTTT. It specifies CASSQRQGPGELFF. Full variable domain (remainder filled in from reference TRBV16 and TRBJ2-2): GEEVAQTPKHLVRGEGQKAKLYCAPIKGHSYVFWYQQVLKNEFKFLISFQNENVFDETGMPKERFSAKCLPNSPCSLEIQATKLEDSAVYFCASSQRQGPGELFFGEGSRLTVL.

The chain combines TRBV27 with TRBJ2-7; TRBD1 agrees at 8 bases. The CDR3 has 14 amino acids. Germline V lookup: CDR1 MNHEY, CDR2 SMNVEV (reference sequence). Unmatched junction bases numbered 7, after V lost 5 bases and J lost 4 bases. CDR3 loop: CASSLGTGQYEQYF. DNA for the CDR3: TGTGCCAGCAGTCTGGGGACAGGCCAATACGAGCAGTACTTC.

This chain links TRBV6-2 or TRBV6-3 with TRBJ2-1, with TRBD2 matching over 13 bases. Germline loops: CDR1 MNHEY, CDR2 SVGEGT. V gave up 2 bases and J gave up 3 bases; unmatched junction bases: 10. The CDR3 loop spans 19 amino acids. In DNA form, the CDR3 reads TGTGCCAGCAGTTACCCGACTAGCGGGAGGTTCCATGACTACAATGAGCAGTTCTTC. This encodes CASSYPTSGRFHDYNEQFF.

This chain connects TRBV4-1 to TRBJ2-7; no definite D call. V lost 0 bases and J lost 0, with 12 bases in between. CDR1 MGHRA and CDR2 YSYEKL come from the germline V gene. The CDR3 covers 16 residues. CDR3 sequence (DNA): TGCGCCAGCAGCCAAGAGAGTGCCCTGAGCTCCTACGAGCAGTACTTC. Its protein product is CASSQESALSSYEQYF.

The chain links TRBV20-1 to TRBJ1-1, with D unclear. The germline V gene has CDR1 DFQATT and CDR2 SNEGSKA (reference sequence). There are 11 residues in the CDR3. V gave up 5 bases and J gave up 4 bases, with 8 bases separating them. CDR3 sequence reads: CSAPWATEAFF. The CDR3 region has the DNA TGCAGTGCTCCTTGGGCCACTGAAGCTTTCTTT.

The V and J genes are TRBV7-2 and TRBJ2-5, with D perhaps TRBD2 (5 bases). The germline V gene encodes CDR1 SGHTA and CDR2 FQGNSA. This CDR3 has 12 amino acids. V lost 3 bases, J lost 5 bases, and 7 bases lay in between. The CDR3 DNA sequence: TGTGCCAGCAGCTTGGACTGGGAGACCCAGTACTTC. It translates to CASSLDWETQYF. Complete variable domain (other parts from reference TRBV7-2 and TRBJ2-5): GAGVSQSPSNKVTEKGKDVELRCDPISGHTALYWYRQSLGQGLEFLIYFQGNSAPDKSGLPSDRFSAERTGGSVSTLTIQRTQQEDSAVYLCASSLDWETQYFGPGTRLLVL.

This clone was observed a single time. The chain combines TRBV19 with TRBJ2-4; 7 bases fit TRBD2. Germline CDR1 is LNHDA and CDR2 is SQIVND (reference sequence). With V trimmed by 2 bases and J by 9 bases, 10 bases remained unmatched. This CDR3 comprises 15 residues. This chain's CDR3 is CASSISPGGAGIQYF. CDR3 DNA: TGTGCCAGTAGTATAAGCCCGGGAGGAGCCGGCATTCAGTACTTC.